The present TCR beta chain was sequenced within a study of blood T cell repertoires in COVID-19. Study summary: Specimens from acute and convalescent COVID-19 originated in the United States, Italy and Spain. T cells, B-cell-depleted T cells, or PBMCs supplied cDNA or gDNA.

Original analysis: For nucleated cells, counts were estimated from reference gene primer amplification. Measured with immunoSEQ multiplex PCR; TCRdb has only the in-frame clones, and not every one. Clonal size and the V and J genes are those of that table, whereas D and trimming came from the DNA. The sample yields about 120,000 clones, 78% seen once. Trimming cost V 4 bases and J 1 base; bases outside gene matches: 9. Germline V gene data show CDR1 as MGHRA and CDR2 as YSYEKL. The CDR3 has 16 amino acids. This chain joins TRBV4-1 and TRBJ1-2, with TRBD1 matching over 7 bases. The receptor was isolated from a man aged 65 to 79 with acute or convalescent COVID-19. The specimen was peripheral blood. The CDR3 is CASSLADRYVNYGYTF. CDR3 nucleotides: TGCGCCAGCAGCCTCGCGGACAGGTATGTTAACTATGGCTACACCTTC.